Below are 22 T cell receptor beta chains sequenced from a single sample in a study of beta chain features in type 1 diabetes. Every bit of the isolated RNA underwent reverse transcription, so sequencing read expressed TCRB transcripts. Measured with immunoSEQ multiplex PCR; TCRdb has only the in-frame clones, and not every one. The sample consists of 400,000 to 600,000 clones, about 29% of them appearing once. Sequencing was performed on naive CD4+ T cells from blood. The source is a man aged 18 to 30 in good health.

This chain joins TRBV30 and TRBJ2-6, with TRBD1 matching over 8 bases. The germline V gene has CDR1 GTSNPN and CDR2 SVGIG (reference sequence). This CDR3 region has 15 residues. Here the CDR3 reads CAGTGLGAGANVLTF. CDR3 sequence (DNA): TGTGCAGGGACAGGTCTGGGGGCCGGGGCCAACGTCCTGACTTTC.

As regards this clone: Other nucleotide sequences in the sample specify the same CDR3. The genes are TRBV20-1 and TRBJ2-3, with D unclear. V dropped 3 bases and J dropped 3 bases, with 4 bases sitting between them. Germline V gene data show CDR1 as DFQATT and CDR2 as SNEGSKA (reference sequence). This CDR3 contains 11 residues. The CDR3 is CSASRTDTQYF. CDR3 nucleotides: TGCAGTGCTAGCCGGACAGATACGCAGTATTTT.

The chain couples TRBV6-5 to TRBJ2-3, with a possible D match to TRBD2 (6 bases). Trimming removed 2 bases at V and 2 bases at J, with 11 bases between. This CDR3 region has 15 residues. Germline CDR1 is MNHEY and CDR2 is SVGAGI. In DNA, the CDR3 is TGTGCCAGCAGTTACCTACGGGGGTACACAGATACGCAGTATTTT. It codes for CASSYLRGYTDTQYF.

This clone was found a few times. The chain links TRBV2 to TRBJ2-7, with 8 bases fitting TRBD1. The CDR3 sequence is 12 residues long. The germline gives CDR1 SNHLY, CDR2 FYNNEI. J lost 4 bases, V lost 8 bases, and 4 bases had no gene match. CDR3 region: CASGGQGYEQYF. The CDR3, as DNA: TGTGCCAGCGGAGGACAGGGATACGAGCAGTACTTC.

V gene TRBV29-1 combines with J gene TRBJ2-7; maybe TRBD2 (6 bases). Trimming took 5 bases from V and 2 from J, leaving 10 bases between them. Germline CDR1 and CDR2: SQVTM and ANQGSEA. This CDR3 is built from 12 residues. CDR3 nucleotides: TGCAGCGTTCGGGACTTACCCTACGAGCAGTACTTC. Its protein is CSVRDLPYEQYF.

There are a few counts of this clone. Other DNA sequences within the sample encode an identical CDR3. The V call is TRBV20-1, the J call TRBJ2-7, with D tentatively TRBD1 (6 bases). Germline CDR1 is DFQATT and CDR2 is SNEGSKA (reference sequence). The CDR3 covers 11 residues. V lost 5 bases, J lost 4 bases, and 9 bases lay in between. CDR3 DNA: TGCAGTGCTCGCGGACAGTACGAGCAGTACTTC. This codes for CSARGQYEQYF.

This clone was found a few times. Here the CDR3 reads CASFDLSYEQYF. CDR3 bases: TGTGCCAGCTTCGACCTATCCTACGAGCAGTACTTC. This chain connects TRBV6-1 to TRBJ2-7; no clear D gene. V lost 8 bases to trimming and J lost 1 base, with 9 bases between them. CDR3 size: 12 residues. In germline, CDR1 is MNHNS, CDR2 SASEGT.

CDR3 nucleotides: TGTGCCAGCAGCTTGGGCGGGACAGGGTTCTACGAGCAGTACTTC. Encoded protein: CASSLGGTGFYEQYF. The chain links TRBV5-6 to TRBJ2-7; TRBD1 aligns across 9 bases. CDR3 length: 15 amino acids. Germline trimming cut 0 bases from V and 3 bases from J; bases unmatched to any gene: 4. Germline V gene sequence: CDR1 SGHDT, CDR2 YYEEEE.

This clone was detected only a few times. The chain recombines TRBV7-2 with TRBJ2-7, with D perhaps TRBD1 (5 bases). The CDR3 spans 13 residues. Germline CDR1 reads SGHTA; CDR2 reads FQGNSA. Trimming took off 3 bases at V and 3 bases at J, with 9 bases between the two ends. In DNA form, the CDR3 reads TGTGCCAGCAGCTTCGACAGTTACTACGAGCAGTACTTC. This codes for CASSFDSYYEQYF.

The rearrangement joins TRBV6-1 to TRBJ2-6; 11 positions agree with TRBD2. CDR3 size: 17 residues. Looked up from germline, CDR1 is MNHNS and CDR2 is SASEGT. J lost 3 bases, V lost 4 bases, and 5 bases had no gene match. DNA of the CDR3: TGTGCCAGCAGTGTAGCGCTAGCGGGAGGTGGGGCCAACGTCCTGACTTTC. Translation: CASSVALAGGGANVLTF.

This chain uses TRBV29-1 with TRBJ2-5; unclear D gene. The CDR3 covers 12 residues. Looked up from germline, CDR1 is SQVTM and CDR2 is ANQGSEA. The V end was cut by 1 base, the J end by 5 bases, with 8 bases between. The CDR3 nucleotides are TGCAGCGTTGAAGGGGCAGCGGAGACCCAGTACTTC. Its protein is CSVEGAAETQYF.

In this sample, this clone turned up a few times. CDR3 sequence reads: CAWIRTSGANVLTF. The CDR3 bases are TGTGCCTGGATAAGGACCTCTGGGGCCAACGTCCTGACTTTC. The V gene is TRBV30, the J gene TRBJ2-6, with D unclear. The germline V gene encodes CDR1 GTSNPN and CDR2 SVGIG (reference sequence). Trimming removed 4 bases from V and 0 bases from J, with 7 bases in between. The CDR3 is 14 amino acids.

Only a few counts were recorded for this clone. The same CDR3 arises from other DNA sequences in this sample as well. V gene TRBV5-1 combines with J gene TRBJ2-3; D is undetermined. The V and J ends lost 4 bases and 0 bases respectively, with 3 bases between them. Germline loops: CDR1 SGHRS, CDR2 YFSETQ. The CDR3 runs 12 residues. The CDR3 loop reads CASSVSTDTQYF. The CDR3, as DNA: TGCGCCAGCAGCGTGAGCACAGATACGCAGTATTTT. Drawing the rest from reference TRBV5-1 and TRBJ2-3, the complete variable domain is KAGVTQTPRYLIKTRGQQVTLSCSPISGHRSVSWYQQTPGQGLQFLFEYFSETQRNKGNFPGRFSGRQFSNSRSEMNVSTLELGDSALYLCASSVSTDTQYFGPGTRLTVL.

This clone was detected a few times. In DNA, the CDR3 is TGTGCCAGCAGCTTAGGTCCGGCCTTTAGCTCCTACGAGCAGTACTTC. Translated, it gives CASSLGPAFSSYEQYF. V gene TRBV7-2 combines with J gene TRBJ2-7; D unclear. V lost 1 base, J lost 0 bases, and 13 bases lay in between. The CDR3 runs 16 residues. From germline, CDR1 is SGHTA and CDR2 FQGNSA.

This clone was counted a single time. This sequence joins TRBV18 and TRBJ2-7; 12 bases agree with TRBD1. V lost 3 bases, J lost 6 bases, and 3 bases stayed unmatched. Germline loops: CDR1 KGHSH, CDR2 LQKENI. The CDR3 length is 14 residues. CDR3 sequence: CASSPGTGGREQYF. The CDR3 nucleotides are TGTGCCAGCTCACCCGGGACAGGGGGCCGCGAGCAGTACTTC.

This clone was seen a handful of times. This chain uses TRBV29-1 with TRBJ2-7; tentative D call: TRBD1 (5 bases). The CDR3 sequence is 12 residues long. In germline, CDR1 is SQVTM, CDR2 ANQGSEA. The V end lost 7 bases, the J end lost 5 bases, and 15 bases lay between the germline ends. The chain's CDR3 is CSGSQGYHEQYF. In nucleotides, the CDR3 is TGCAGCGGCTCTCAGGGCTACCACGAGCAGTACTTC.

The rearrangement joins TRBV29-1 to TRBJ2-5; TRBD1 is a possible D gene (6 bases). This CDR3 spans 11 amino acids. CDR1 and CDR2 from the germline V gene are SQVTM and ANQGSEA. Deletions cut 7 bases from V and 4 bases from J, with 10 bases between. This chain's CDR3 is CSGRQAETQYF. The CDR3 DNA follows: TGCAGCGGAAGACAGGCAGAGACCCAGTACTTC.

This clone was observed a few times. The junction departs from the called germline gene at one end, perhaps through a read error. The chain joins TRBV11-2 to TRBJ2-5; no definite D call. This CDR3 contains 14 residues. Germline CDR1 is SGHAT and CDR2 is FQNNGV. DNA for the CDR3: TGTGCCAGCAGCTTAGTAGTCCGGCAAGGGACCCAGTACTTC. It codes for CASSLVVRQGTQYF. Supplemented by reference TRBV11-2 and TRBJ2-5, the full variable domain reads EAGVAQSPRYKIIEKRQSVAFWCNPISGHATLYWYQQILGQGPKLLIQFQNNGVVDDSQLPKDRFSAERLKGVDSTLKIQPAKLEDSAVYLCASSLVVRQGTQYFGPGTRLLVL.

This clone was picked up a small number of times. This specimen includes other DNA sequences encoding the same CDR3. The chain has TRBV2 and TRBJ2-1; D is uncertain. The V and J ends lost 4 bases and 0 bases respectively, with 7 bases between them. The CDR3 length is 14 residues. Germline-derived CDR1 and CDR2 are SNHLY and FYNNEI. In DNA form, the CDR3 reads TGTGCCAGCAGTGCGGGCAGCTCCTACAATGAGCAGTTCTTC. Its protein product is CASSAGSSYNEQFF.

This chain links TRBV5-6 with TRBJ2-1, with 9 bases identical to TRBD2. Trimming cost V 6 bases and J 4 bases; bases outside gene matches: 11. Germline V gene lookup returns CDR1 SGHDT and CDR2 YYEEEE. The CDR3 contains 16 residues. The CDR3 DNA reads TGTGCCAGCATCACCTCAGGGACTAGCTCTTACAATGAGCAGTTCTTC. It encodes CASITSGTSSYNEQFF.

The chain links TRBV7-6 to TRBJ2-1; no definite D call. CDR1 is SGHVS, CDR2 FNYEAQ, per germline. Trimming took off 3 bases at V and 3 bases at J, with 18 bases between the two ends. The CDR3 extends over 17 amino acids. The chain's CDR3 is CASSFDARELDYNEQFF. DNA of the CDR3: TGTGCCAGCAGCTTCGATGCTAGGGAACTTGACTACAATGAGCAGTTCTTC.

This clone was seen a few times. The chain is built from TRBV27 and TRBJ2-6; TRBD2 is a possible D gene (5 bases). Germline V lookup: CDR1 MNHEY, CDR2 SMNVEV (reference sequence). The V and J ends lost 3 bases and 0 bases respectively, with 21 bases between them. The CDR3 has 20 amino acids. The CDR3 region has the DNA TGTGCCAGCAGTTTCCTACCCAGGACTGCGGGCCGCTCTGGGGCCAACGTCCTGACTTTC. Translated: CASSFLPRTAGRSGANVLTF.